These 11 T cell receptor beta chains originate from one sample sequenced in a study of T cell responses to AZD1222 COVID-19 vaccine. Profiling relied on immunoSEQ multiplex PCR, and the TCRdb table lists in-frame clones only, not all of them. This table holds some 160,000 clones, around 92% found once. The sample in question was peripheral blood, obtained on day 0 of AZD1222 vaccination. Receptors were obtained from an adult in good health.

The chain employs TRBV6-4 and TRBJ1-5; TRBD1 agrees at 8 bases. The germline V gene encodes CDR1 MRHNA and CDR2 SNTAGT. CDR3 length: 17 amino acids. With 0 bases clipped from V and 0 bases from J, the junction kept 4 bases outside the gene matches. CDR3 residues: CASSDSHRGVSNQPQHF. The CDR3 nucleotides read TGTGCCAGCAGTGACTCTCACAGGGGGGTTAGCAATCAGCCCCAGCATTTT.

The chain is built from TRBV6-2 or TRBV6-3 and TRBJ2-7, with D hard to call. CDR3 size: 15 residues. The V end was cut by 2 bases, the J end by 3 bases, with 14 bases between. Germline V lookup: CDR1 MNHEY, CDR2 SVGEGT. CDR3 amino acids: CASSYEVAVLYEQYF. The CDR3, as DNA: TGTGCCAGCAGTTACGAAGTCGCCGTCCTCTACGAGCAGTACTTC.

CDR3 in amino acids: CASSYNSLEDYGYTF. The CDR3 coding sequence is TGTGCCAGCAGTTACAACAGCTTAGAGGACTATGGCTACACCTTC. The chain combines TRBV6-2 or TRBV6-3 with TRBJ1-2; D not certain. The CDR3 is made up of 15 amino acids. Trimming cost V 2 bases and J 3 bases, with 13 bases left between them. CDR1 MNHEY and CDR2 SVGEGT come from the germline V gene.

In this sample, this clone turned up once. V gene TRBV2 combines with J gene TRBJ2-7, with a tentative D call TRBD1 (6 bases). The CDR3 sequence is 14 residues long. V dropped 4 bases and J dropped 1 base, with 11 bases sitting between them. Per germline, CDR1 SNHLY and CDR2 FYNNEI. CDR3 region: CASSGTVPSYEQYF. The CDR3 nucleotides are TGTGCCAGCAGTGGGACAGTACCGTCCTACGAGCAGTACTTC.

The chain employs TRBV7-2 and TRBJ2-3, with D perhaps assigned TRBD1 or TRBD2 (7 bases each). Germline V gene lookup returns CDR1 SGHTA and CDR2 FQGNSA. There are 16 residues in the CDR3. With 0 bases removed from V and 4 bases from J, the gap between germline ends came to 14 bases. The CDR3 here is CASSLARGGGADTQYF. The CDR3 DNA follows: TGTGCCAGCAGCTTAGCGCGGGGAGGGGGCGCAGATACGCAGTATTTT.

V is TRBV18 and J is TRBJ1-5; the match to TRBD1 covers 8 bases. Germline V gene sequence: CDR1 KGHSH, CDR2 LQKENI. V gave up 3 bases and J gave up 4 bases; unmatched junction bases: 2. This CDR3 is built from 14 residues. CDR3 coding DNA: TGTGCCAGCTCACCTAGACAGGGGAATCAGCCCCAGCATTTT. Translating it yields CASSPRQGNQPQHF.

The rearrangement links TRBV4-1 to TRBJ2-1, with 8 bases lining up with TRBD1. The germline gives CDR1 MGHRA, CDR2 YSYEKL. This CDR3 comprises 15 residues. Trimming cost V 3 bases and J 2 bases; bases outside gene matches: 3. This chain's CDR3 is CASSHAQGAYNEQFF. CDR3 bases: TGCGCCAGCAGCCACGCACAGGGGGCCTACAATGAGCAGTTCTTC.

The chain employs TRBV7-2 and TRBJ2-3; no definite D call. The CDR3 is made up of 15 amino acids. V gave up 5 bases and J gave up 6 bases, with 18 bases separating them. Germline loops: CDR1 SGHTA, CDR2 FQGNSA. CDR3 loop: CASSPTGRPGDTQYF. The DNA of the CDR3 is TGTGCCAGCAGCCCCACCGGCAGGCCGGGTGATACGCAGTATTTT.

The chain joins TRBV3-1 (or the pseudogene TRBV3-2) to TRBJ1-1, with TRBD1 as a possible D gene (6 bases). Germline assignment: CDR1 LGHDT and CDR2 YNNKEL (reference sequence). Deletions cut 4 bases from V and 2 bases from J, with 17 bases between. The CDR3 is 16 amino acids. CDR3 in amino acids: CASSPWRGGGNTEAFF. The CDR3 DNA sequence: TGTGCCAGCAGCCCATGGAGAGGGGGGGGAAACACTGAAGCTTTCTTT.

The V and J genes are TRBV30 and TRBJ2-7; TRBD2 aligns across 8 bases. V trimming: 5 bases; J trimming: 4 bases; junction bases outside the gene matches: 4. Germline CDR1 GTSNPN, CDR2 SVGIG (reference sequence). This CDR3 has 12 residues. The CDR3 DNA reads TGTGCCTGGGAAGCGGGGGCATACGAGCAGTACTTC. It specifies CAWEAGAYEQYF.

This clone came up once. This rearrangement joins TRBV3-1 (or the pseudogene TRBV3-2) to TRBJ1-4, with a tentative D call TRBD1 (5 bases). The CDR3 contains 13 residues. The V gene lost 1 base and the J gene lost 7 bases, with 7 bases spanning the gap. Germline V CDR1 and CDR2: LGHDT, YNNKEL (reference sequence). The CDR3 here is CASSQAGGEKLFF. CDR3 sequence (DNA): TGTGCCAGCAGCCAAGCGGGGGGTGAAAAACTGTTTTTT.